The 12 T cell receptor beta chains below come from one sample, sequenced in a study of blood T cell repertoires in COVID-19. Data came from immunoSEQ multiplex PCR; TCRdb stores just in-frame clones and leaves some out. The profile covers about 26,000 clones, with about 77% appearing a single time and over 13% taken by the ten largest. What was sequenced was peripheral blood. The receptors originated from a man of 80 years or more with active or convalescent COVID-19.

The chain recombines TRBV7-6 with TRBJ1-2; maybe TRBD1 (6 bases). CDR3 size: 13 residues. The V and J ends lost 1 base and 12 bases respectively, with 15 bases between them. The germline V gene has CDR1 SGHVS and CDR2 FNYEAQ. The CDR3, as DNA: TGTGCCAGCAGCTTAGTACAGGGAGAACCTAACACCTTC. Residues: CASSLVQGEPNTF. The full variable domain, in which reference TRBV7-6 and TRBJ1-2 provide the parts outside the CDR3, is GAGVSQSPRYKVTKRGQDVALRCDPISGHVSLYWYRQALGQGPEFLTYFNYEAQQDKSGLPNDRFSAERPEGSISTLTIQRTEQRDSAMYRCASSLVQGEPNTFGSGTRLTVV.

This clone came up a few times. This rearrangement joins TRBV28 to TRBJ1-1; D might be TRBD1 (5 bases). Trimming took off 7 bases at V and 0 bases at J, with 15 bases between the two ends. Germline CDR1 reads MDHEN; CDR2 reads SYDVKM. The length of the CDR3 is 15 residues. CDR3 protein: CASTTRGTLNTEAFF. Here the CDR3 DNA reads TGTGCCAGCACTACAAGGGGTACCCTGAACACTGAAGCTTTCTTT. The full variable domain, its missing parts supplied by reference TRBV28 and TRBJ1-1, is DVKVTQSSRYLVKRTGEKVFLECVQDMDHENMFWYRQDPGLGLRLIYFSYDVKMKEKGDIPEGYSVSREKKERFSLILESASTNQTSMYLCASTTRGTLNTEAFFGQGTRLTVV.

The genes are TRBV28 and TRBJ2-5; 10 bases agree with TRBD1. Trimming at V came to 6 bases and at J to 5 bases, leaving 6 bases not matched to a gene. The V gene's germline CDR1 is MDHEN and CDR2 SYDVKM. The CDR3 has 14 residues. DNA of the CDR3: TGTGCCAGCAGATCCGGGACAGGGGTTGAGACCCAGTACTTC. Its translation is CASRSGTGVETQYF.

The chain has TRBV29-1 and TRBJ2-3; 9 positions agree with TRBD1. Germline CDR1 reads SQVTM; CDR2 reads ANQGSEA. J lost 2 bases, V lost 6 bases, and 9 bases had no gene match. CDR3 length: 15 amino acids. For the CDR3, the DNA is TGCAGCGTGAAGGGACAGGGAGGTGACACAGATACGCAGTATTTT. Its protein is CSVKGQGGDTDTQYF.

This chain's CDR3 is CASSQEAGSPLWPQHF. The DNA of the CDR3 is TGCGCCAGCAGCCAAGAAGCGGGGAGCCCCCTGTGGCCCCAGCATTTT. J is TRBJ1-5 and V is TRBV4-1; D remains unclear. Trimming left V 0 bases short and J 9 bases short, with 18 bases between. CDR3 size: 16 residues. Per the germline V gene, CDR1 is MGHRA and CDR2 is YSYEKL.

The chain carries TRBV2 and TRBJ2-5; TRBD1 matches at 8 bases. CDR1 and CDR2 from the germline V gene are SNHLY and FYNNEI. This CDR3 region has 11 residues. Unmatched junction bases numbered 5, after V lost 11 bases and J lost 6 bases. The CDR3 nucleotides read TGTGCCTTTACAGGGGGAAAGACCCAGTACTTC. It codes for CAFTGGKTQYF.

V and J are TRBV5-8 and TRBJ1-2, with 7 bases identical to TRBD1. V shed 1 base, J shed 8 bases, and the junction held 5 bases outside the gene matches. The CDR3 runs 13 residues. The V gene's germline CDR1 is SGHTS and CDR2 YDEGEE. The CDR3 protein is CASSLRGPRGYTF. The DNA of the CDR3 is TGTGCCAGCAGCTTGAGGGGGCCGAGAGGCTACACCTTC.

The chain joins TRBV5-1 to TRBJ2-7, with 7 positions matching TRBD2. V shed 4 bases, J shed 1 base, and the junction held 2 bases outside the gene matches. This CDR3 is built from 13 residues. Germline CDR1 and CDR2: SGHRS and YFSETQ. The CDR3 region has the DNA TGCGCCAGCAGCAACGGGGGGTCCTACGAGCAGTACTTC. It yields the protein CASSNGGSYEQYF.

J is TRBJ1-3 and V is TRBV7-2; tentative D call: TRBD1 (5 bases). Trimming took off 4 bases at V and 0 bases at J, with 10 bases between the two ends. The germline V gene has CDR1 SGHTA and CDR2 FQGNSA. This CDR3 comprises 15 residues. Here the CDR3 reads CASSYRTSSGNTIYF. The CDR3 coding sequence is TGTGCCAGCAGCTATCGGACAAGCTCTGGAAACACCATATATTTT.

V usage is TRBV6-5 and J usage is TRBJ2-1, with D unclear. Germline V CDR1 and CDR2: MNHEY, SVGAGI. This CDR3 contains 13 residues. The V and J ends lost 6 bases and 1 base respectively, with 7 bases between them. CDR3: CASRADSYNEQFF. DNA of the CDR3: TGTGCCAGCAGGGCGGATTCCTACAATGAGCAGTTCTTC.

This clone was counted only a few times. The chain couples TRBV10-1 to TRBJ2-1; 10 positions match TRBD2. Germline values: CDR1 WNHNN, CDR2 SYGVQD (reference sequence). Losses at the gene ends were 2 bases for V and 9 bases for J; bases not matched to a gene: 7. The CDR3 runs 15 residues. Here the CDR3 DNA reads TGCGCCAGCAGTGAGCGGCTAGCGGGAGTGAGTGAGCAGTTCTTC. It codes for CASSERLAGVSEQFF.

The genes are TRBV29-1 and TRBJ2-3; 8 nucleotides align to TRBD2. Germline V gene data show CDR1 as SQVTM and CDR2 as ANQGSEA. After removal of 2 bases from V and 4 bases from J, the junction contained 11 bases not matched to a gene. This CDR3 is built from 16 residues. CDR3 nucleotide sequence: TGCAGCGTTGAATACCTGGGACTAGGAGGAGCAGATACGCAGTATTTT. Its protein product is CSVEYLGLGGADTQYF.